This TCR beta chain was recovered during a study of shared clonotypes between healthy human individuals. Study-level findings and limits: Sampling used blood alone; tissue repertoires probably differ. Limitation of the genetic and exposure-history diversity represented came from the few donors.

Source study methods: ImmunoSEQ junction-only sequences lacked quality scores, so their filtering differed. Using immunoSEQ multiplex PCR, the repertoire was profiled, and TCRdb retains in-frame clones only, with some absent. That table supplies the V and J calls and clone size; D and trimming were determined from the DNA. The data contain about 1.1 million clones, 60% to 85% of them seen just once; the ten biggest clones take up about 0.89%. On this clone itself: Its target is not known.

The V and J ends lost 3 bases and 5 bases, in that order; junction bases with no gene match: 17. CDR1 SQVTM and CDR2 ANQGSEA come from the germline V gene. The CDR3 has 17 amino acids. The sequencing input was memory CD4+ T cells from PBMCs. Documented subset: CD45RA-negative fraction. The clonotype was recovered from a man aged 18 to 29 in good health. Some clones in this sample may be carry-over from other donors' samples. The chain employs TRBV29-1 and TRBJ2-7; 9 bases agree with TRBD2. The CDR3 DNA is TGCAGCGTTGATATGCCGCCGCCAGCGGGAGGAATCCACGAGCAGTACTTC. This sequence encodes CSVDMPPPAGGIHEQYF.